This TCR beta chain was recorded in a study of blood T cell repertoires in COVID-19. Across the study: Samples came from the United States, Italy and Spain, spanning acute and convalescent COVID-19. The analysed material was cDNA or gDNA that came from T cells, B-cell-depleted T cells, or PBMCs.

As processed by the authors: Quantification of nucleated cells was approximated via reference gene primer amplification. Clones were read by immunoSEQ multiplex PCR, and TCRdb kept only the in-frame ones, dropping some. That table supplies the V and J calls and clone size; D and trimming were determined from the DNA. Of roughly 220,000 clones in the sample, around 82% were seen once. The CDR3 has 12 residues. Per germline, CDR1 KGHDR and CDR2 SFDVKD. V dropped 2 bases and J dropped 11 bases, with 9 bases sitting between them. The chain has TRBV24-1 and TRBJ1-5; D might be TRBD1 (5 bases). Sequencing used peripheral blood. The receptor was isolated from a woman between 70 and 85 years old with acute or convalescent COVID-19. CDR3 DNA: TGTGCCACCAGTGATTGGAAAGGGGCCCAGCATTTT. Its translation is CATSDWKGAQHF.